Here is one TCR beta chain with its context. This record comes from a study of T cells in tumors after PD-1 blockade. Study in general: Treatment was either pembrolizumab 200 mg every 3 weeks or cemiplimab 350 mg every 2 weeks. Mean per blood sample: 113,528 templates (about 21,000-290,000), about 40,000 unique clonotypes.

The repertoire was sequenced with immunoSEQ multiplex PCR; TCRdb's copy has only in-frame clones and lacks some. The table records 45,000 to 60,000 clones, around 80% of them present only once. In germline, CDR1 is SGHRS, CDR2 YFSETQ. V dropped 2 bases and J dropped 5; count of bases not matched to a gene: 6. The CDR3 extends over 15 amino acids. The chain links TRBV5-1 to TRBJ2-3; 9 bases fit TRBD2. The specimen was PBMCs, collected before anti-PD-1 therapy. The sequence was obtained from a human donor with advanced basal cell or squamous cell carcinoma (not recorded which). CDR3 sequence reads: CASSFKREVGDTQYF. The CDR3 nucleotides are TGCGCCAGCAGCTTCAAGCGGGAGGTAGGAGATACGCAGTATTTT. Supplemented by reference TRBV5-1 and TRBJ2-3, the full variable domain reads KAGVTQTPRYLIKTRGQQVTLSCSPISGHRSVSWYQQTPGQGLQFLFEYFSETQRNKGNFPGRFSGRQFSNSRSEMNVSTLELGDSALYLCASSFKREVGDTQYFGPGTRLTVL.